One and the same sample provided the 17 T cell receptor beta chains below, sequenced in a study of cytomegalovirus exposure and HLA in healthy donors. Sequenced by immunoSEQ multiplex PCR; TCRdb stores in-frame clones only, minus some. The sample includes approximately 65,000 clones, nearly 95% of them seen just once. The material sequenced was PBMCs. Every receptor here comes from a man younger than 35 in good health and CMV-seropositive.

Concerning this clone: Other DNA sequences in the same sample also yield this CDR3. The chain couples TRBV5-1 to TRBJ2-3, with D perhaps TRBD1 (7 bases). CDR3 size: 14 residues. V was pared by 5 bases and J by 3 bases, with 13 bases between. Germline V gene data show CDR1 as SGHRS and CDR2 as YFSETQ. In nucleotides, the CDR3 is TGCGCCAGCAGAGGCGGGACAGCTACAGATACGCAGTATTTT. Its protein product is CASRGGTATDTQYF.

Comments on this clone: Germline is not matched at one junction end, which may reflect a read error. This rearrangement joins TRBV7-2 to TRBJ2-3, with 9 positions matching TRBD2. Germline lookup yields CDR1 SGHTA and CDR2 FQGNSA. The CDR3 totals 14 residues. The CDR3 spells CASSPGRSSGAFLF. The CDR3 region has the DNA TGTGCCAGCAGCCCCGGGCGATCTAGCGGGGCATTCCTTTTT.

The rearrangement joins TRBV7-6 to TRBJ2-5; 7 bases are a match to TRBD1. V gave up 1 base and J gave up 3 bases; unmatched junction bases: 5. The CDR3 is 15 amino acids. Germline values: CDR1 SGHVS, CDR2 FNYEAQ. The CDR3 is CASSLGHGTEETQYF. The CDR3 DNA follows: TGTGCCAGCAGCTTAGGTCATGGGACAGAAGAGACCCAGTACTTC.

The chain combines TRBV5-1 with TRBJ2-5; 9 bases match TRBD1. Germline loops: CDR1 SGHRS, CDR2 YFSETQ. Trimming removed 4 bases from V and 4 bases from J; junction bases left unmatched: 2. This CDR3 has 13 residues. CDR3 residues: CASSPTGGETQYF. The CDR3 nucleotides read TGCGCCAGCAGCCCGACAGGGGGAGAGACCCAGTACTTC.

The rearrangement links TRBV7-2 to TRBJ1-5; D is unresolved. This CDR3 spans 13 amino acids. V lost 5 bases and J 6 bases, leaving 11 bases between the germline ends. From germline, CDR1 is SGHTA and CDR2 FQGNSA. The CDR3 loop reads CASSRGLGQPQHF. The CDR3 DNA reads TGTGCCAGCAGCCGCGGGTTGGGTCAGCCCCAGCATTTT.

This chain links TRBV9 with TRBJ2-7; 7 bases align to TRBD1. This CDR3 region has 14 residues. V gave up 4 bases and J gave up 2 bases; unmatched junction bases: 6. Germline CDR1 SGDLS, CDR2 YYNGEE. DNA for the CDR3: TGTGCCAGCAGCTCGGGACAGAGCGCCTACGAGCAGTACTTC. Its protein product is CASSSGQSAYEQYF.

The chain recombines TRBV5-4 with TRBJ2-3; 8 positions match TRBD2. The CDR3 is 15 amino acids. Germline CDR1 is SGHNT and CDR2 is YYREEE (reference sequence). V shed 4 bases and J 6 bases; nucleotides not matched to a gene: 10. In DNA form, the CDR3 reads TGTGCCAGCAGCAGCTCCGGGAGGGGGGAGGATACGCAGTATTTT. Residues: CASSSSGRGEDTQYF. Variable domain in full (rest from reference TRBV5-4 and TRBJ2-3): ETGVTQSPTHLIKTRGQQVTLRCSSQSGHNTVSWYQQALGQGPQFIFQYYREEENGRGNFPPRFSGLQFPNYSSELNVNALELDDSALYLCASSSSGRGEDTQYFGPGTRLTVL.

The CDR3 region is CASSAGLAGESDTQYF. CDR3 DNA sequence: TGTGCCAGCAGCGCGGGACTAGCGGGAGAGTCAGATACGCAGTATTTT. The rearrangement links TRBV9 to TRBJ2-3; TRBD2 matches at 14 bases. The V segment lost 3 bases and the J segment 4 bases; nucleotides outside the gene matches: 4. Germline V gene lookup returns CDR1 SGDLS and CDR2 YYNGEE. The CDR3 sequence is 16 residues long.

The chain joins TRBV5-5 to TRBJ2-5; D may be TRBD2 (5 bases). V lost 6 bases and J 3 bases, leaving 12 bases between the germline ends. CDR1 is SGHKS and CDR2 is YYEKEE in the germline V gene (reference sequence). The CDR3 covers 13 residues. The CDR3 loop is CASIRGLEETQYF. The DNA for the CDR3 is TGTGCCAGCATTCGCGGGTTGGAAGAGACCCAGTACTTC.

Worth noting for this clone: The DNA is left out, because the CDR3 cannot be placed on it with certainty; the CDR3 is given as TCRdb lists it. The rearrangement links TRBV28 to TRBJ2-7; TRBD1 is the table's D call, not checked against the DNA. The CDR3 is 12 residues long, counting both termini. Looked up from germline, CDR1 is MDHEN and CDR2 is SYDVKM. The CDR3 protein is CASSESWGKGAF.

The gene calls are TRBV7-3 and TRBJ2-7; TRBD1 is a possible D gene (6 bases). This CDR3 has 13 amino acids. CDR1 is SGHTA, CDR2 FQGTGA, per germline. Between the trimmed V and J ends, which lost 5 bases and 7 bases, there was a span of 15 bases. The CDR3 DNA follows: TGTGCCAGCAGCCAACAGGGAATGCGTGAGCAGTACTTC. This encodes CASSQQGMREQYF.

The chain joins TRBV5-1 to TRBJ1-5; D may be TRBD1 (6 bases). The germline V gene encodes CDR1 SGHRS and CDR2 YFSETQ. CDR3 size: 13 residues. V shed 5 bases and J shed 8 bases, with 14 bases lying between them. CDR3 in DNA: TGCGCCAGCAGTTTACAGGGTTCTGAGCCCCAGCATTTT. It codes for CASSLQGSEPQHF.

The chain is built from TRBV18 and TRBJ2-2; 11 bases map to TRBD2. J lost 4 bases, V lost 2 bases, and 9 bases had no gene match. This CDR3 is built from 18 residues. Germline V gene lookup returns CDR1 KGHSH and CDR2 LQKENI. CDR3 sequence: CASSPARTSGGSTGELFF. DNA for the CDR3: TGTGCCAGCTCACCAGCGAGAACTAGCGGGGGCAGCACCGGGGAGCTGTTTTTT. Using reference TRBV18 and TRBJ2-2 for the parts outside the CDR3, the full variable domain is NAGVMQNPRHLVRRRGQEARLRCSPMKGHSHVYWYRQLPEEGLKFMVYLQKENIIDESGMPKERFSAEFPKEGPSILRIQQVVRGDSAAYFCASSPARTSGGSTGELFFGEGSRLTVL.

This chain joins TRBV11-2 and TRBJ2-7; 8 bases agree with TRBD2. CDR3 length equals 14 residues. Germline V CDR1 and CDR2: SGHAT, FQNNGV. V lost 5 bases and J lost 6; bases outside the gene matches: 9. CDR3 DNA: TGTGCCAGCAGCCCCGGGACTAGATTGAGCGAGCAGTACTTC. Residues: CASSPGTRLSEQYF.

The rearrangement joins TRBV6-1 to TRBJ1-5; weak D call: TRBD1 (5 bases). The germline V gene encodes CDR1 MNHNS and CDR2 SASEGT. The V gene lost 5 bases and the J gene lost 4 bases, with 9 bases spanning the gap. The CDR3 contains 13 residues. The CDR3 DNA reads TGTGCCAGCAGTCCAGGGTTGAATCAGCCCCAGCATTTT. This codes for CASSPGLNQPQHF.

Only a few counts were recorded for this clone. The chain couples TRBV7-9 to TRBJ2-2, with 7 bases lining up with TRBD1. The length of the CDR3 is 13 residues. CDR1 is SEHNR and CDR2 is FQNEAQ in the germline V gene (reference sequence). V was pared by 6 bases and J by 7 bases, with 5 bases of the junction left unmatched. The chain's CDR3 is CASREDRHGELFF. In DNA form, the CDR3 reads TGTGCCAGCAGAGAGGACAGGCACGGGGAGCTGTTTTTT.

The genes are TRBV5-1 and TRBJ2-4; weak D call: TRBD2 (6 bases). Per the germline V gene, CDR1 is SGHRS and CDR2 is YFSETQ. The CDR3 consists of 15 residues. Trimming took off 0 bases at V and 6 bases at J, with 13 bases between the two ends. The CDR3 loop is CASSLGDGGVNIQYF. The CDR3 DNA reads TGCGCCAGCAGCTTGGGGGACGGGGGAGTAAACATTCAGTACTTC.